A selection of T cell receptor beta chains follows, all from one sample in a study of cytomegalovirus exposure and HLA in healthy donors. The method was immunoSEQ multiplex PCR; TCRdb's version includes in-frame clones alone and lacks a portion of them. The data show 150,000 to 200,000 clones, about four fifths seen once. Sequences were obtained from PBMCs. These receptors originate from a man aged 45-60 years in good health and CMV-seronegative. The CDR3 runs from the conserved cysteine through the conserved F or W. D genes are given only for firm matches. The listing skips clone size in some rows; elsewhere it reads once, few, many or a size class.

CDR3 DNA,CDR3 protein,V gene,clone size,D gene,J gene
TGTGCCAGCTCACCTCCCCGACAGGACTCCTACGAGCAGTACTTC,CASSPPRQDSYEQYF,TRBV18,-,-,TRBJ2-7
TGTGCCAGCTCACCCCGTCCGGATACGCAGTATTTT,CASSPRPDTQYF,TRBV18,-,-,TRBJ2-3
TGTGCCAGCAGCTCGGACAGGGTCTATGGCTACACCTTC,CASSSDRVYGYTF,TRBV7-9,-,TRBD1,TRBJ1-2
TGTGCCAGCTCGATCCAGGGGCCCCCAGATACGCAGTATTTT,CASSIQGPPDTQYF,TRBV18,-,-,TRBJ2-3
TGCGCCAGCAGCTTGGTGGCTAGCGGGGGCCAAGAGACCCAGTACTTC,CASSLVASGGQETQYF,TRBV5-1,-,TRBD2,TRBJ2-5
TGTGCCAGCAGTGAAAACAGGGGGAGCTCCTACAATGAGCAGTTCTTC,CASSENRGSSYNEQFF,TRBV6-1,few,TRBD1,TRBJ2-1
TGCGCCAGCAGTGTGACAGGTGGGACTGAAGCTTTCTTT,CASSVTGGTEAFF,TRBV5-1,-,-,TRBJ1-1
TGTGCCAGCAGTTACGACAGATCGTACCAAGAGACCCAGTACTTC,CASSYDRSYQETQYF,TRBV6-5,-,-,TRBJ2-5
TGTGCCACCAGCAGCATGGGGGGGGCCCTTTTAGCCAAAAACATTCAGTACTTC,CATSSMGGALLAKNIQYF,TRBV15,-,-,TRBJ2-4
TGTGCCAGCAGCTTAGCGGGGGCCACTCCTAGCACAGATACGCAGTATTTT,CASSLAGATPSTDTQYF,TRBV7-2,-,-,TRBJ2-3
TGTGCCAGCTCACCATCCCGGGGGGCGCCTGGCTACACCTTC,CASSPSRGAPGYTF,TRBV18,-,-,TRBJ1-2
TGTGCCAGCAGCTTTGACTTTAGCGGAAGCACAGATACGCAGTATTTT,CASSFDFSGSTDTQYF,TRBV13,few,-,TRBJ2-3
TGTGCCAGCAGCGGGGATAACAGGGGGCCAGACACCATATATTTT,CASSGDNRGPDTIYF,TRBV7-9,-,TRBD1,TRBJ1-3
TGTGCCAGCAGTTTGATAAGTGCAGCGGGAGGCACAGATACGCAGTATTTT,CASSLISAAGGTDTQYF,TRBV28,once,TRBD2,TRBJ2-3
TGTGCCAGCAGACCACAGGGGGGGGAAAACATTCAGTACTTC,CASRPQGGENIQYF,TRBV6-5,-,-,TRBJ2-4
TGTGCCAGCAGCTTCCGAATCGGACAGGCGAACCGGAACACTGAAGCTTTCTTT,CASSFRIGQANRNTEAFF,TRBV21-1,-,-,TRBJ1-1
TGTGCCAGCTCGGACCGACAGGGGAGACGGAACACTGAAGCTTTCTTT,CASSDRQGRRNTEAFF,TRBV18,-,TRBD1,TRBJ1-1
TGTGCCAGCAGCCAAGATATCCAGCAGTTCTTC,CASSQDIQQFF,TRBV14,-,-,TRBJ2-1
TGTGCCAGCAGCCGGGACAGGGGTGAGACCCAGTACTTC,CASSRDRGETQYF,TRBV11-1,-,TRBD1,TRBJ2-5
TGTGCCAGCAGCTCACAACAGGGCCTTCAAGAGACCCAGTACTTC,CASSSQQGLQETQYF,TRBV5-4,-,-,TRBJ2-5
TGCGCCAGCAGCTTGGGACAGAGGAATGAGCAGTTCTTC,CASSLGQRNEQFF,TRBV5-1,-,-,TRBJ2-1
TGTGCCAGCTCGCAGACTAGCACAGATACGCAGTATTTT,CASSQTSTDTQYF,TRBV18,-,-,TRBJ2-3
TGTGCCAGCACCCGGGGGGGGCAGGGCACCGGGGAGCTGTTTTTT,CASTRGGQGTGELFF,TRBV28,-,TRBD2,TRBJ2-2
TGTGCCAGCAGCTCCCGGACTAGCCCCTACGAGCAGTACTTC,CASSSRTSPYEQYF,TRBV7-6,-,TRBD2,TRBJ2-7
TGTGCCAGCAGCCCAGCGGGAAATACAGATACGCAGTATTTT,CASSPAGNTDTQYF,TRBV11-3,-,TRBD2,TRBJ2-3
TGCGCCAGCAGCCCCGACAGGGGCCGTTATGGCTACACCTTC,CASSPDRGRYGYTF,TRBV5-1,-,TRBD1,TRBJ1-2
TGTGCCAGCAGCTTAGTGGCCGGGGGAGATCGAGATACGCAGTATTTT,CASSLVAGGDRDTQYF,TRBV7-2,-,-,TRBJ2-3
TGTGCCAGCAGGTCTAACGGACAGGGGGCGCGAGGAAACACCATATATTTT,CASRSNGQGARGNTIYF,TRBV28,-,TRBD1,TRBJ1-3
TGTGCCAGCTCACAAACCCAGGGGATTCTCTACGAGCAGTACTTC,CASSQTQGILYEQYF,TRBV18,-,-,TRBJ2-7
TGTGCCAGCAGCTTAGTAAGGGGACTAGCGGCCCGCACAGATACGCAGTATTTT,CASSLVRGLAARTDTQYF,TRBV7-9,once,TRBD2,TRBJ2-3
TGTGCCAGCAGCTCAGGCTCTGGGACTCCCTCACACAATGAGCAGTTCTTC,CASSSGSGTPSHNEQFF,TRBV7-3,-,-,TRBJ2-1
TGCGCCAGCAGTTTCACCGGGACACTTAATGGCTACACCTTC,CASSFTGTLNGYTF,TRBV5-1,-,-,TRBJ1-2
TGTGCCAGCAGTTTAGCAAATAACTATGGCTACACCTTC,CASSLANNYGYTF,TRBV6-5,-,-,TRBJ1-2
TGTGCCAGCAGCTATAATAGCGGTGAAGATACGCAGTATTTT,CASSYNSGEDTQYF,TRBV7-3,-,-,TRBJ2-3
TGTGCCAGCAGCTTAGGGACTCCCGACATTCAGTACTTC,CASSLGTPDIQYF,TRBV7-9,-,-,TRBJ2-4
TGTGCCAGCACCCGGGGGAGGTCCCAAGAGACCCAGTACTTC,CASTRGRSQETQYF,TRBV7-2,-,-,TRBJ2-5
TGTGCCAGCAGACCGACAGGGATGAACTCCTACGAGCAGTACTTC,CASRPTGMNSYEQYF,TRBV6-6,-,TRBD1,TRBJ2-7
TGCGCCAGCAGCCAAGATAGGAGTAGTCTCGCATATGAGCAGTTCTTC,CASSQDRSSLAYEQFF,TRBV4-3,-,-,TRBJ2-1
TGTGCCATCAGTGAGGGCGGGACCGACTATGGCTACACCTTC,CAISEGGTDYGYTF,TRBV10-3,few,-,TRBJ1-2